This entry describes one T cell receptor beta chain. As yet, its antigen is unknown. These data come from a study of T-cell reconstitution after alpha-beta-depleted transplantation in children. Regarding the study as a whole: Approximately two months post-transplant, alpha-beta T cells reportedly originated from several hundred expanded graft clones. The high TCRbeta diversity at day 60 in some patients came from surviving recipient T cells and thymic progenitors. One year post-transplant, T-cell counts and diversity were largely derived from T cells produced anew.

In germline, CDR1 is MNHEY, CDR2 SMNVEV (reference sequence). This CDR3 has 15 residues. V dropped 5 bases and J dropped 8; count of bases not matched to a gene: 13. As it was prepared, the TCRbeta library received unique molecular identifiers. A single record per CDR3 protein comes from TCRdb applying MiXCR to the PCR reads. The sample consists of hundreds of thousands of distinct CDR3 sequences, roughly 15% of them appearing once. The sequence came from a male patient between 2 and 10 years old who had a stem cell transplant for acute lymphoblastic leukemia, so the T cells may come from the graft donor. The gene calls are TRBV27 and TRBJ2-7; 9 bases are a match to TRBD1. Sequenced here: PBMCs, mostly from graft donor cells, sampled 360 days after TCRalphabeta/CD19-depleted stem cell transplant. The CDR3 nucleotides read TGTGCCAGCAGTCCCACGTCCCGGGACAGGGACCAGCAGTACTTC. Protein: CASSPTSRDRDQQYF.